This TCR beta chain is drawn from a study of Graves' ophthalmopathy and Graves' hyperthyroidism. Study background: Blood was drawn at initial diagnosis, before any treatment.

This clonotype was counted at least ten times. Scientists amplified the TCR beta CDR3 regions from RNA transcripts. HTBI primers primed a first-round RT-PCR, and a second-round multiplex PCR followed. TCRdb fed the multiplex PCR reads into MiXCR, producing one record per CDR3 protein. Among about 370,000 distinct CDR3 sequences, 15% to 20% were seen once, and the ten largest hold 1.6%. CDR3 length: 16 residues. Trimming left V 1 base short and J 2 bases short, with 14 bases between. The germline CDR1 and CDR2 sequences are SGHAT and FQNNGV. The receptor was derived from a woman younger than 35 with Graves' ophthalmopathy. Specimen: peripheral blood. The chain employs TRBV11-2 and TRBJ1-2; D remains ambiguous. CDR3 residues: CASSLVLGDGNYGYTF. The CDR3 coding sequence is TGTGCCAGCAGCTTAGTATTAGGAGACGGAAACTATGGCTACACCTTC.